The clone carrying this T cell receptor (beta chain) was counted ten times or more. Its antigen is still unknown. This entry comes from a study of prognosis after radiotherapy for stage I lung cancer. About the research overall: Approximately 15 patients had newly diagnosed primary stage I lung tumors, and 4 or 5 had oligometastatic NSCLC after surgical resection of the primary tumor.

At each of two time points, around 6.5 milliliters of venous blood were taken. Trimming left V 4 bases short and J 9 bases short, with 17 bases between. CDR1 and CDR2 from the germline V gene are SGHRS and YFSETQ. The CDR3 covers 14 residues. Overall study findings and caveats: After stereotactic body radiation therapy, median unique TCR clones were about 7,200, down from 10,000 to 13,000.

It was by two-round multiplex PCR that TCR beta CDR3 was amplified from genomic DNA. Primers specific to each TRBV and TRBJ gene were used in first-round PCR. In TCRdb, the multiplex PCR reads were re-called with MiXCR into one record per CDR3 protein. The table has about 51,000 distinct CDR3 sequences, about 32% seen once; the top ten hold 9.2%. V usage is TRBV5-1 and J usage is TRBJ2-1; a possible D gene is TRBD2 (6 bases). Source: PBMCs, taken before or after stereotactic body radiation therapy (not recorded which). The source of this sequence is a donor aged 50 or older with non-small cell lung cancer. The CDR3 here is CASSNGTPLGEQFF. CDR3 DNA: TGCGCCAGCAGCAACGGGACTCCGTTGGGTGAGCAGTTCTTC.